This T cell receptor beta chain was captured in a study of T cells in Graves' hyperthyroidism and ophthalmopathy. The CDR3 contains 14 residues. From germline, CDR1 is LNHDA and CDR2 SQIVND (reference sequence). Trimming removed 5 bases at V and 1 base at J, with 9 bases between. Amplification of TCR beta CDR3 regions used RNA as the template. First-round RT-PCR with HTBI primers amplified the TCR CDR3 region. TCRdb fed the multiplex PCR reads into MiXCR, producing one record per CDR3 protein. The sample has 500,000 to 650,000 distinct CDR3 sequences; approximately 20% are singletons. Source material: blood. This clonotype was obtained from a middle-aged man with Graves' ophthalmopathy. The chain combines TRBV19 with TRBJ2-1; the D call may be TRBD1 or TRBD2 (5 bases each). In nucleotides, the CDR3 is TGTGCCAGTAGTCGGGACGGGTCCTACAATGAGCAGTTCTTC. Its protein is CASSRDGSYNEQFF.